Listed below are T cell receptor beta chains from one sample, sequenced in a study of T cell repertoires in cytomegalovirus infection. MiXCR, run by TCRdb on the reads, gives a single entry per CDR3 protein. This table has hundreds of thousands of distinct CDR3 sequences, more than 20% appearing once. Sequences were obtained from CD8+ T cells from PBMCs. The receptors derive from a human donor in good health (CMV status not recorded). Some clones in this sample may be carry-over from other donors' samples. The CDR3 runs from the conserved cysteine through the conserved F or W. The D gene is left open where the match is weak. Not every row has a clone size; where given, it reads once, few, many or a size class.

J gene: TRBJ2-1
D gene: .
clone size: many
V gene: TRBV7-2
CDR3 DNA: TGTGCCAGCAGCTTCGGGGCAGGCCTCCGACGGGAGCAGTTCTTC
CDR3 protein: CASSFGAGLRREQFF

J gene: TRBJ2-1
D gene: .
clone size: .
V gene: TRBV28
CDR3 DNA: TGTGCCAGCAGTTTCGCTCTAGCTTTCGATGAGCAGTTCTTC
CDR3 protein: CASSFALAFDEQFF

J gene: TRBJ1-5
D gene: .
clone size: many
V gene: TRBV7-6
CDR3 DNA: TGTGCCAGCAGCCACCAACGGGCCCAGCATTTT
CDR3 protein: CASSHQRAQHF

J gene: TRBJ2-1
D gene: TRBD2
clone size: .
V gene: TRBV20-1
CDR3 DNA: TGCAGTGCTAGTAGTCTCCACTCTAGCGGGGGGCTCTGCAATGAGCAGTTCTTC
CDR3 protein: CSASSLHSSGGLCNEQFF

J gene: TRBJ1-1
D gene: .
clone size: .
V gene: TRBV6-5
CDR3 DNA: TGTGCCAGCAGTTACTCGATAAGGCGGGGCCCGAGGTGGGAAGCTTTCTTT
CDR3 protein: CASSYSIRRGPRWEAFF

J gene: TRBJ2-5
D gene: .
clone size: .
V gene: TRBV7-9
CDR3 DNA: TGTGCCAGCAGCCCCCGGACCTACCAAGAGACCCAGTACTTC
CDR3 protein: CASSPRTYQETQYF

J gene: TRBJ2-1
D gene: .
clone size: .
V gene: TRBV7-4
CDR3 DNA: TGTGCCAGCAGCTTAGGACAGGGAGGGAACAATGAGCAGTTCTTC
CDR3 protein: CASSLGQGGNNEQFF

J gene: TRBJ2-3
D gene: TRBD2
clone size: few
V gene: TRBV24-1
CDR3 DNA: TGTGCCACCAGTGATTTCCCCCCGACAGCGGGGACAGATACGCAGTATTTT
CDR3 protein: CATSDFPPTAGTDTQYF

J gene: TRBJ1-2
D gene: TRBD1
clone size: many
V gene: TRBV6-5
CDR3 DNA: TGTGCCAGCAGTTACACAGGGGGCTACTATGGCTACACCTTC
CDR3 protein: CASSYTGGYYGYTF

J gene: TRBJ2-5
D gene: .
clone size: .
V gene: TRBV7-4
CDR3 DNA: TGTGCCAGCAGCCGTGGGACTCCGAAAGAGACCCAGTACTTC
CDR3 protein: CASSRGTPKETQYF

J gene: TRBJ1-2
D gene: .
clone size: many
V gene: TRBV12-5
CDR3 DNA: TGTGCTAGTGAAACCCGATTTGGCTACACCTTC
CDR3 protein: CASETRFGYTF

J gene: TRBJ2-1
D gene: .
clone size: .
V gene: TRBV6-2/TRBV6-3
CDR3 DNA: TGTGCCAGCAGTTACAAAGGGTACAATGAGCAGTTCTTC
CDR3 protein: CASSYKGYNEQFF

J gene: TRBJ2-7
D gene: TRBD1
clone size: .
V gene: TRBV14
CDR3 DNA: TGTGCCAGCAGCCCCTTGCACAGGGGGCGGGAGCAGTACTTC
CDR3 protein: CASSPLHRGREQYF

J gene: TRBJ2-7
D gene: TRBD1
clone size: few
V gene: TRBV5-8
CDR3 DNA: TGTGCCAGCAGCCCAGGACAGGGCGGAGGCGAGCAGTACTTC
CDR3 protein: CASSPGQGGGEQYF

J gene: TRBJ2-1
D gene: TRBD2
clone size: many
V gene: TRBV7-2
CDR3 DNA: TGTGCCAGCAGCTTAGATAGTTACGAGCGGGGGGGCCCTGGTGGTGAGCAGTTCTTC
CDR3 protein: CASSLDSYERGGPGGEQFF

J gene: TRBJ2-7
D gene: .
clone size: .
V gene: TRBV7-9
CDR3 DNA: TGTGCCAGCAGCTCTTCCTTGGAAGAAACCTACGAGCAGTACTTC
CDR3 protein: CASSSSLEETYEQYF

J gene: TRBJ2-1
D gene: .
clone size: .
V gene: TRBV19
CDR3 DNA: TGTGCCAGTAGTGCATTGAAGAATGAGCAGTTCTTC
CDR3 protein: CASSALKNEQFF

J gene: TRBJ2-1
D gene: TRBD2
clone size: few
V gene: TRBV6-2/TRBV6-3
CDR3 DNA: TGTGCCAGCAGTTACAAGGGACTAGCGGGGACCCTCTACAATGAGCAGTTCTTC
CDR3 protein: CASSYKGLAGTLYNEQFF

J gene: TRBJ2-3
D gene: .
clone size: .
V gene: TRBV7-9
CDR3 DNA: TGTGCCAGCAGCTCAAGCATGGGCTTCAGCGGGGATACGCAGTATTTT
CDR3 protein: CASSSSMGFSGDTQYF

J gene: TRBJ1-5
D gene: .
clone size: many
V gene: TRBV6-6
CDR3 DNA: TGTGCCAGCAGTTACGTTAGAGGTAACAATCAGCCCCAGCATTTT
CDR3 protein: CASSYVRGNNQPQHF

J gene: TRBJ2-7
D gene: TRBD2
clone size: many
V gene: TRBV4-1
CDR3 DNA: TGCGCCAGCTCGGGGAGCGGGGCATACGAGCAGTACTTC
CDR3 protein: CASSGSGAYEQYF

J gene: TRBJ2-2
D gene: .
clone size: .
V gene: TRBV20-1
CDR3 DNA: TGCAGTGCTAGAGATCAATTACCGGGGGAGCTGTTTTTT
CDR3 protein: CSARDQLPGELFF

J gene: TRBJ2-1
D gene: TRBD1
clone size: .
V gene: TRBV20-1
CDR3 DNA: TGCAGTGGCATAAATAGGGGGCGAAAGGAGCAGTTCTTC
CDR3 protein: CSGINRGRKEQFF

J gene: TRBJ2-6
D gene: TRBD2
clone size: many
V gene: TRBV2
CDR3 DNA: TGTGCCAGCAGTGAAGCATGGCTAGCGGGGATCACTGGGGCCAACGTCCTGACTTTC
CDR3 protein: CASSEAWLAGITGANVLTF

J gene: TRBJ2-5
D gene: TRBD2
clone size: few
V gene: TRBV5-4
CDR3 DNA: TGTGCCAGCAGCTTACGGACTAGCGGGGATGAGACCCAGTACTTC
CDR3 protein: CASSLRTSGDETQYF

J gene: TRBJ2-2
D gene: TRBD2
clone size: .
V gene: TRBV20-1
CDR3 DNA: TGCAGTGCTAAACGGGAGGCAGCCCCGAACACCGGGGAGCTGTTTTTT
CDR3 protein: CSAKREAAPNTGELFF

J gene: TRBJ2-7
D gene: .
clone size: .
V gene: TRBV20-1
CDR3 DNA: TGCAGTGCTAGAGATCCCGACTCCTACGAGCAGTACTTC
CDR3 protein: CSARDPDSYEQYF

J gene: TRBJ2-2
D gene: .
clone size: few
V gene: TRBV12-3/TRBV12-4
CDR3 DNA: TGTGCCAGCAGTTTACCTTTGACGAACAGGGAAACCGGGGAGCTGTTTTTT
CDR3 protein: CASSLPLTNRETGELFF

J gene: TRBJ1-1
D gene: .
clone size: few
V gene: TRBV6-6
CDR3 DNA: TGTGCCAGCAGTTACGAGGGGGCTGAAGCTTTCTTT
CDR3 protein: CASSYEGAEAFF

J gene: TRBJ2-4
D gene: .
clone size: .
V gene: TRBV7-9
CDR3 DNA: TGTGCCAGCAGTCCGGACGGGGGTCCCTCCAAAAACATTCAGTACTTC
CDR3 protein: CASSPDGGPSKNIQYF

J gene: TRBJ2-2
D gene: .
clone size: many
V gene: TRBV28
CDR3 DNA: TGTGCCAGCAGTTTATTGGTAGGGAACACCGGGGAGCTGTTTTTT
CDR3 protein: CASSLLVGNTGELFF

J gene: TRBJ2-1
D gene: .
clone size: many
V gene: TRBV7-3
CDR3 DNA: TGTGCCAGCAGCCTTCTCGGAGGGGGCGATGAGCAGTTCTTC
CDR3 protein: CASSLLGGGDEQFF

J gene: TRBJ2-7
D gene: TRBD1
clone size: .
V gene: TRBV4-2
CDR3 DNA: TGTGCCAGCAGCCATGAAGGTGACAGGGGAGATGAGCAGTACTTC
CDR3 protein: CASSHEGDRGDEQYF

J gene: TRBJ2-7
D gene: .
clone size: many
V gene: TRBV7-8
CDR3 DNA: TGTGCCAGCGCCCTAGCCAGCTTAGGTGAGCAGTACTTC
CDR3 protein: CASALASLGEQYF

J gene: TRBJ1-4
D gene: .
clone size: .
V gene: TRBV5-5
CDR3 DNA: TGTGCCAGCAGCGGCTGGGTTGCAACTAATGAAAAACTGTTTTTT
CDR3 protein: CASSGWVATNEKLFF

J gene: TRBJ2-2
D gene: TRBD1
clone size: many
V gene: TRBV28
CDR3 DNA: TGTGCCAGCCTACAGGGGGGAGGAACCGGGGAGCTGTTTTTT
CDR3 protein: CASLQGGGTGELFF

J gene: TRBJ2-6
D gene: .
clone size: many
V gene: TRBV7-2
CDR3 DNA: TGTGCCAGCAGCCCCACCGGCTCTGGGGCCAACGTCCTGACTTTC
CDR3 protein: CASSPTGSGANVLTF

J gene: TRBJ2-5
D gene: .
clone size: few
V gene: TRBV6-1
CDR3 DNA: TGTGCCAGCAGTGAGACCCAGTACTTC
CDR3 protein: CASSETQYF

J gene: TRBJ2-3
D gene: .
clone size: many
V gene: TRBV7-9
CDR3 DNA: TGTGCCAGCAGCTCCTTTATAGGGTCTAGCACAGATACGCAGTATTTT
CDR3 protein: CASSSFIGSSTDTQYF

J gene: TRBJ2-1
D gene: TRBD2
clone size: .
V gene: TRBV20-1
CDR3 DNA: TGCAGTGCTAATAGCGGGGGGTCCTACAATGAGCAGTTCTTC
CDR3 protein: CSANSGGSYNEQFF

J gene: TRBJ1-1
D gene: .
clone size: .
V gene: TRBV29-1
CDR3 DNA: TGCAGCGTTGAGGGTGACTACCTCAACACTGAAGCTTTCTTT
CDR3 protein: CSVEGDYLNTEAFF

J gene: TRBJ2-3
D gene: .
clone size: few
V gene: TRBV7-2
CDR3 DNA: TGTGCCAGCAGCCCCATCGGTTCGGGTCCTCATCTGCAAGATACGCAGTATTTT
CDR3 protein: CASSPIGSGPHLQDTQYF

J gene: TRBJ2-7
D gene: .
clone size: few
V gene: TRBV6-2/TRBV6-3
CDR3 DNA: TGTGCCACCGAAGGGGAAGACAAATCCTACGAGCAGTACTTC
CDR3 protein: CATEGEDKSYEQYF

J gene: TRBJ2-1
D gene: TRBD2
clone size: .
V gene: TRBV10-3
CDR3 DNA: TGTGCCATCCGGTCGACTAGCGGGGGGCATGAAGGCAATGAGCAGTTCTTC
CDR3 protein: CAIRSTSGGHEGNEQFF

J gene: TRBJ2-5
D gene: TRBD2
clone size: few
V gene: TRBV6-2/TRBV6-3
CDR3 DNA: TGTGTCAGCACTAATCTAGCGGGGCAATACCAAGAGACCCAGTACTTC
CDR3 protein: CVSTNLAGQYQETQYF

J gene: TRBJ1-1
D gene: .
clone size: many
V gene: TRBV7-6
CDR3 DNA: TGTGCCAGCAGATTAGGAAATGAAGCTTTCTTT
CDR3 protein: CASRLGNEAFF

J gene: TRBJ2-2
D gene: TRBD1
clone size: few
V gene: TRBV6-2/TRBV6-3
CDR3 DNA: TGTGCCAGCAGCCCGGGACAGTGGGCCACCGGGGAGCTGTTTTTT
CDR3 protein: CASSPGQWATGELFF

J gene: TRBJ2-3
D gene: TRBD1
clone size: .
V gene: TRBV27
CDR3 DNA: TGTGCCAGCAGTTCGGGACAGAGCTACACAGATACGCAGTATTTT
CDR3 protein: CASSSGQSYTDTQYF

J gene: TRBJ2-5
D gene: .
clone size: .
V gene: TRBV19
CDR3 DNA: TGTGCCAGTAGTACCGGGGCGGCCTTAGGAGAAGAGACCCAGTACTTC
CDR3 protein: CASSTGAALGEETQYF

J gene: TRBJ1-1
D gene: .
clone size: .
V gene: TRBV20-1
CDR3 DNA: TGCAGTGCTAGAGACGCCAGTTTGGACACTGAAGCTTTCTTT
CDR3 protein: CSARDASLDTEAFF

J gene: TRBJ1-2
D gene: TRBD1
clone size: few
V gene: TRBV20-1
CDR3 DNA: TGCAGTGCTAGGGGACAGAATCTTGTAAACTATGGCTACACCTTC
CDR3 protein: CSARGQNLVNYGYTF

J gene: TRBJ2-1
D gene: .
clone size: many
V gene: TRBV7-2
CDR3 DNA: TGTGCCAGCAGCAAGCACGGGACATTGAATGAGCAGTTCTTC
CDR3 protein: CASSKHGTLNEQFF

J gene: TRBJ2-6
D gene: .
clone size: .
V gene: TRBV28
CDR3 DNA: TGTGCCAGCACGGCAGGTCCCGGGGCCAACGTCCTGACTTTC
CDR3 protein: CASTAGPGANVLTF